Listed here are 6 T cell receptor beta chains from one sample, sequenced in a study of blood T cell repertoires in COVID-19. This table comes from immunoSEQ multiplex PCR, and its TCRdb copy is limited to in-frame clones, with some not included. This table holds fewer than 700,000 clones, roughly 89% found once. The sequencing input was peripheral blood. These receptors all stem from a woman in her forties or fifties with COVID-19, enrolled during active disease.

The rearrangement uses TRBV20-1 and TRBJ1-5; 7 nucleotides match TRBD1. This CDR3 is built from 14 residues. Trimming at V came to 3 bases and at J to 3 bases, leaving 5 bases not matched to a gene. Germline-derived CDR1 and CDR2 are DFQATT and SNEGSKA (reference sequence). Here the CDR3 reads CSASRGGNNQPQHF. DNA for the CDR3: TGCAGTGCTAGTAGAGGGGGCAACAATCAGCCCCAGCATTTT.

The CDR3 sequence: CASSYRDRGAFTYQPQHF. Here the CDR3 DNA reads TGTGCCAGCAGCTACCGGGACAGGGGCGCCTTTACCTATCAGCCCCAGCATTTT. The chain couples TRBV21-1 to TRBJ1-5; the table names TRBD1, a call not compared with the DNA. TRBV21-1 corresponds to a pseudogene. This CDR3 has 18 amino acids.

The chain links TRBV24-1 to TRBJ1-2; 7 bases map to TRBD1. The CDR3 runs 14 residues. Looked up from germline, CDR1 is KGHDR and CDR2 is SFDVKD. The trim removed 4 bases at V and 2 bases at J, leaving 3 bases unmatched. The CDR3 is CATSDLTGNYGYTF. DNA of the CDR3: TGTGCCACCAGTGACTTGACAGGGAACTATGGCTACACCTTC.

The rearrangement joins TRBV12-3 or TRBV12-4 to TRBJ2-2; 7 bases fit TRBD2. The CDR3 sequence is 13 residues long. The V gene end was trimmed by 10 bases and the J gene end by 5 bases; junction bases not matched to a gene: 7. The CDR3 reads CATGWGGTGELFF. CDR3 nucleotide sequence: TGTGCCACCGGATGGGGGGGGACCGGGGAGCTGTTTTTT.

The chain recombines TRBV6-7 with TRBJ1-4; 9 positions agree with TRBD1. TRBV6-7 is known as an ORF, though its function is uncertain. J lost 8 bases, V lost 7 bases, and 17 bases had no gene match. The CDR3 extends over 17 amino acids. CDR3 sequence (DNA): TGTGCCAGCACCCTACAGGGGGCCTCCCTCGGGGCCGAAAAACTGTTTTTT. Encoded protein: CASTLQGASLGAEKLFF.

There are a few counts of this clone. DNA of the CDR3: TGTGCCATCATGGTTCGGCAGGGCACCACCGGGGAGCTGTTTTTT. The encoded protein is CAIMVRQGTTGELFF. This chain connects TRBV10-3 to TRBJ2-2; a weak D match, TRBD1 (5 bases). The V end lost 7 bases, the J end lost 4 bases, and 16 bases lay between the germline ends. This CDR3 contains 15 residues. Per germline, CDR1 ENHRY and CDR2 SYGVKD.